A selection of T cell receptor beta chains follows, all from one sample in a study of regulatory T cells in long-lasting Graves disease. Using its own MiXCR run on the multiplex PCR reads, TCRdb lists one record per CDR3 protein. The profile shows roughly 260,000 distinct CDR3 sequences, about 17% of them singletons. The same data also contributed to another study, on T cells in Graves' hyperthyroidism and ophthalmopathy.

Material: peripheral blood mononuclear cells (PBMCs), obtained at new diagnosis, from a patient treated with antithyroid drugs. These receptors were obtained from a woman in her twenties or thirties with Graves disease. The conserved cysteine and the conserved F or W are not part of the CDR3 here. Fields, in order: CDR3 protein, V gene, D gene, J gene. D genes are given only for firm matches.

CDR3 protein: ASSPRTGRTETQY; V gene: TRBV11-1; D gene: TRBD1; J gene: TRBJ2-5
CDR3 protein: ASSHPDTSPLH; V gene: TRBV19; D gene: -; J gene: TRBJ1-6
CDR3 protein: ASSLVKQGYEQY; V gene: TRBV11-2; D gene: -; J gene: TRBJ2-7
CDR3 protein: ASSRQGVIS; V gene: TRBV12-3/TRBV12-4; D gene: TRBD1; J gene: TRBJ1-4
CDR3 protein: AGSGAGNTGELF; V gene: TRBV5-1; D gene: -; J gene: TRBJ2-2
CDR3 protein: SARKGASDQPQH; V gene: TRBV20-1; D gene: TRBD1; J gene: TRBJ1-5
CDR3 protein: AIQTSGKAQY; V gene: TRBV3-1; D gene: TRBD2; J gene: TRBJ2-5
CDR3 protein: ASGLPARLDTQY; V gene: TRBV12-5; D gene: -; J gene: TRBJ2-3
CDR3 protein: SVEGRLSVDEQF; V gene: TRBV29-1; D gene: -; J gene: TRBJ2-1
CDR3 protein: ASSSPAGRAYRYT; V gene: TRBV7-9; D gene: -; J gene: TRBJ1-2
CDR3 protein: ASTPQGSNTEAF; V gene: TRBV3-1; D gene: -; J gene: TRBJ1-1
CDR3 protein: SVPIGTGITGELF; V gene: TRBV29-1; D gene: TRBD1; J gene: TRBJ2-2
CDR3 protein: ASRGHFSKNQPQH; V gene: TRBV12-3/TRBV12-4; D gene: -; J gene: TRBJ1-5
CDR3 protein: ASSQVWNEQF; V gene: TRBV4-1; D gene: -; J gene: TRBJ2-1
CDR3 protein: VSSLRASGGLSYNEQF; V gene: TRBV11-2; D gene: TRBD2; J gene: TRBJ2-1
CDR3 protein: ASTPKGVGTYEQY; V gene: TRBV27; D gene: -; J gene: TRBJ2-7
CDR3 protein: ASSLSGGPYEQY; V gene: TRBV7-9; D gene: TRBD2; J gene: TRBJ2-7
CDR3 protein: AGSQGQGQETQY; V gene: TRBV7-9; D gene: TRBD1; J gene: TRBJ2-5
CDR3 protein: SAARLRDYGYT; V gene: TRBV20-1; D gene: -; J gene: TRBJ1-2
CDR3 protein: ASSSATTGGTEAF; V gene: TRBV7-9; D gene: TRBD1; J gene: TRBJ1-1
CDR3 protein: AGGRGASGNTIY; V gene: TRBV12-3/TRBV12-4; D gene: -; J gene: TRBJ1-3
CDR3 protein: ASSSNRDRLP; V gene: TRBV2; D gene: TRBD1; J gene: TRBJ1-2
CDR3 protein: ASSYSDRAQNTEAF; V gene: TRBV6-6; D gene: TRBD1; J gene: TRBJ1-1
CDR3 protein: ASSKTGNTIY; V gene: TRBV12-3/TRBV12-4; D gene: -; J gene: TRBJ1-3
CDR3 protein: ASSESGGNQPQH; V gene: TRBV6-1; D gene: TRBD1; J gene: TRBJ1-5
CDR3 protein: SGREHNEQF; V gene: TRBV20-1; D gene: -; J gene: TRBJ2-1
CDR3 protein: ASSSAGGYEQY; V gene: TRBV2; D gene: TRBD2; J gene: TRBJ2-7
CDR3 protein: ASSLSRGHQETQY; V gene: TRBV27; D gene: -; J gene: TRBJ2-5
CDR3 protein: ASSLFTLAGGPDTQY; V gene: TRBV14; D gene: TRBD2; J gene: TRBJ2-3
CDR3 protein: ASSHRDRAPEAF; V gene: TRBV13; D gene: TRBD1; J gene: TRBJ1-1
CDR3 protein: ASSQEGGGTDQPQH; V gene: TRBV4-1; D gene: -; J gene: TRBJ1-5
CDR3 protein: SATQGQGNTGELF; V gene: TRBV29-1; D gene: TRBD1; J gene: TRBJ2-2
CDR3 protein: ASSTQGRLTGELF; V gene: TRBV19; D gene: -; J gene: TRBJ2-2
CDR3 protein: ASSADRVQNGYT; V gene: TRBV2; D gene: TRBD1; J gene: TRBJ1-2
CDR3 protein: ASIPLRQRRGYSNQPQH; V gene: TRBV28; D gene: -; J gene: TRBJ1-5
CDR3 protein: ASSQPLRGMNTEAF; V gene: TRBV3-1; D gene: -; J gene: TRBJ1-1
CDR3 protein: SVVRVGGYGYT; V gene: TRBV29-1; D gene: -; J gene: TRBJ1-2
CDR3 protein: SARDSGGVTDTQY; V gene: TRBV20-1; D gene: TRBD2; J gene: TRBJ2-3
CDR3 protein: ASSLRGDSGANVLT; V gene: TRBV6-4; D gene: -; J gene: TRBJ2-6
CDR3 protein: ASSEGNEEKLF; V gene: TRBV27; D gene: -; J gene: TRBJ1-4
CDR3 protein: SVGGGIGYGYT; V gene: TRBV29-1; D gene: -; J gene: TRBJ1-2
CDR3 protein: ASSYSFGETEAF; V gene: TRBV6-2/TRBV6-3; D gene: -; J gene: TRBJ1-1
CDR3 protein: ASSLGFLGEGSQPQH; V gene: TRBV5-6; D gene: -; J gene: TRBJ1-5
CDR3 protein: ASSATGGSYEQY; V gene: TRBV6-1; D gene: -; J gene: TRBJ2-7
CDR3 protein: ARDRDTEAF; V gene: TRBV19; D gene: TRBD1; J gene: TRBJ1-1
CDR3 protein: ATRTSGELF; V gene: TRBV2; D gene: TRBD2; J gene: TRBJ2-2
CDR3 protein: ASSERGQPQH; V gene: TRBV10-2; D gene: -; J gene: TRBJ1-5
CDR3 protein: SVEGAAGGDTEAF; V gene: TRBV29-1; D gene: -; J gene: TRBJ1-1
CDR3 protein: ASSGTGDLVSEQF; V gene: TRBV12-3/TRBV12-4; D gene: TRBD1; J gene: TRBJ2-1
CDR3 protein: ASRRLAGPYEQY; V gene: TRBV12-3/TRBV12-4; D gene: TRBD2; J gene: TRBJ2-7